The clone carrying this T cell receptor beta chain was counted only a few times. What it binds is unknown. The data belong to a study of blood T cells in healthy people across ages. Study outcomes and limitations: Because sorting was not performed, PBMCs prevented conclusive naive versus antigen-experienced comparison.

It was with a sample-barcoded 5' primer and a J-beta primer mix that a second PCR of roughly 6 to 12 cycles was run. TCRdb used MiXCR to reprocess the 5' RACE reads, holding one entry per CDR3 protein. The top ten hold approximately 2% of the sample, which has about 1.8 million distinct CDR3 sequences, around 48% seen once. The sequencing sample was made of blood. The origin of this receptor is a middle-aged woman in good health.

CDR3 DNA: TGTGCCAGCAGTAACAACGCAGGGTCGGACGAGCAGTACTTC. As protein: CASSNNAGSDEQYF. The genes are TRBV12-3 or TRBV12-4 and TRBJ2-5, with D possibly TRBD1 on 5 matching bases. Judging by the DNA end, TRBJ2-7 fits better; the J call may be wrong. This CDR3 is built from 14 residues.